The 30 T cell receptor beta chains below were found in one sample sequenced in a study of T cells in localized non-small cell lung cancer. The assay was immunoSEQ multiplex PCR, and TCRdb's table has in-frame clones only and misses some. Of around 10,000 clones listed, approximately 84% were seen once; the top ten hold roughly 9.2%. Sequencing used peripheral blood, obtained before any cancer treatment. The receptors shown here come from a male donor at least 60 years old with stage III lung adenocarcinoma.

This rearrangement joins TRBV9 to TRBJ2-2; D tentatively fits TRBD1 or TRBD2 (5 bases each). Trimming stripped 0 bases from V and 7 bases from J, with 7 bases between. Looked up from germline, CDR1 is SGDLS and CDR2 is YYNGEE. This CDR3 spans 13 amino acids. The CDR3 is CASSVGGIGELFF. CDR3 DNA: TGTGCCAGCAGCGTAGGGGGGATCGGGGAGCTGTTTTTT.

The genes are TRBV6-1 and TRBJ1-5; TRBD1 matches 9 bases. Unmatched junction bases numbered 3, after V lost 6 bases and J lost 6 bases. The CDR3 has 13 amino acids. Per germline, CDR1 MNHNS and CDR2 SASEGT. The CDR3 here is CASRQGAGQPQHF. In nucleotides, the CDR3 is TGTGCCAGCAGACAGGGGGCGGGTCAGCCCCAGCATTTT.

The chain links TRBV18 to TRBJ1-6, with a tentative D call TRBD1 (5 bases). The ends were cut back, 3 bases at V and 8 bases at J, with 11 bases in the middle. The CDR3 totals 14 residues. Germline V gene lookup returns CDR1 KGHSH and CDR2 LQKENI. The CDR3 DNA follows: TGTGCCAGCTCACCCGTGGGGGTGGATTCACCCCTCCACTTT. Translated: CASSPVGVDSPLHF.

The V and J genes are TRBV19 and TRBJ2-3, with 12 bases that match TRBD2. The CDR3 extends over 18 amino acids. The germline CDR1 and CDR2 sequences are LNHDA and SQIVND (reference sequence). Trimming took 5 bases from V and 3 from J; bases not matched to a gene: 12. In DNA form, the CDR3 reads TGTGCCAGTAGTCGTGAAGGATTCGGACTAGCGGGAACAGATACGCAGTATTTT. It translates to CASSREGFGLAGTDTQYF.

This clone occurred once. This chain uses TRBV7-3 with TRBJ2-7, with 7 bases matching TRBD1. The CDR3 has 14 residues. Germline values: CDR1 SGHTA, CDR2 FQGTGA. With 5 bases clipped from V and 3 bases from J, the junction kept 7 bases outside the gene matches. The CDR3 sequence: CASSLGTALYEQYF. The CDR3 coding sequence is TGTGCCAGCAGCCTCGGGACAGCCCTCTACGAGCAGTACTTC. Full variable domain (missing parts from reference TRBV7-3 and TRBJ2-7): GAGVSQTPSNKVTEKGKYVELRCDPISGHTALYWYRQSLGQGPEFLIYFQGTGAADDSGLPNDRFFAVRPEGSVSTLKIQRTERGDSAVYLCASSLGTALYEQYFGPGTRLTVT.

The chain employs TRBV28 and TRBJ2-7, with TRBD1 matching 8 bases. Unmatched junction bases numbered 8, after V lost 6 bases and J lost 1 base. This CDR3 is 15 amino acids long. CDR1 is MDHEN, CDR2 SYDVKM, per germline. CDR3 residues: CASSPGGGISYEQYF. DNA for the CDR3: TGTGCCAGCAGCCCAGGGGGCGGCATATCCTACGAGCAGTACTTC.

With respect to this clone: One end of the junction does not line up with germline, which may come from a read error. This sequence joins TRBV7-7 and TRBJ2-2; a weak D match, TRBD1 (6 bases). Looked up from germline, CDR1 is SSHAT and CDR2 is FNYEAQ (reference sequence). The CDR3 spans 14 residues. DNA of the CDR3: TGTGCTAGCAGCTCACAGGGGAACACCGGGGAGCTGTTTTTT. Residues: CASSSQGNTGELFF. The variable domain in full, with the rest retrieved from reference TRBV7-7 and TRBJ2-2, is GAGVSQSPRYKVTKRGQDVTLRCDPISSHATLYWYQQALGQGPEFLTYFNYEAQPDKSGLPSDRFSAERPEGSISTLTIQRTEQRDSAMYRCASSSQGNTGELFFGEGSRLTVL.

By its share, this clone is medium-sized (0.01 to 0.1%). The V and J genes are TRBV27 and TRBJ1-1; 11 bases line up with TRBD1. The trim removed 1 base at V and 5 bases at J, leaving 3 bases unmatched. Germline V CDR1 and CDR2: MNHEY, SMNVEV (reference sequence). The CDR3 is 15 amino acids. The CDR3 DNA is TGTGCCAGCAGTTTATGGGACAGGGGGTCTACTGAAGCTTTCTTT. Its protein is CASSLWDRGSTEAFF.

The chain carries TRBV6-5 and TRBJ1-2; the match to TRBD1 covers 7 bases. The CDR3 has 15 residues. V was clipped by 2 bases and J by 8 bases; unmatched bases: 11. Germline assignment: CDR1 MNHEY and CDR2 SVGAGI. CDR3 bases: TGTGCCAGCAGTTACCCGACAGGGCGGTTTGGAGGCTACACCTTC. The encoded protein is CASSYPTGRFGGYTF.

CDR3 nucleotides: TGTGCCAGCAGCCCGGGTAGGGGAACGCAGAGCGAGCAGTACTTC. It encodes CASSPGRGTQSEQYF. This chain links TRBV28 with TRBJ2-7; maybe TRBD1 (5 bases). The germline gives CDR1 MDHEN, CDR2 SYDVKM. Trimming took off 6 bases at V and 6 bases at J, with 21 bases between the two ends. This CDR3 is built from 15 residues. Together with reference TRBV28 and TRBJ2-7, the CDR3 gives the full variable domain: DVKVTQSSRYLVKRTGEKVFLECVQDMDHENMFWYRQDPGLGLRLIYFSYDVKMKEKGDIPEGYSVSREKKERFSLILESASTNQTSMYLCASSPGRGTQSEQYFGPGTRLTVT.

This chain uses TRBV7-2 with TRBJ1-2; TRBD1 matches at 9 bases. The CDR3 consists of 15 residues. J was trimmed by 8 bases and V by 0 bases; bases with no gene match: 7. Germline V gene sequence: CDR1 SGHTA, CDR2 FQGNSA. Written as DNA, the CDR3 is TGTGCCAGCAGCTTAGCGTTCGGGGACAGGGCCGGCTACACCTTC. Protein sequence: CASSLAFGDRAGYTF.

This clone was picked up a small number of times. The V call is TRBV5-1, the J call TRBJ2-2, with a weak D call TRBD1 (6 bases). Germline CDR1 reads SGHRS; CDR2 reads YFSETQ. Trimming took off 0 bases at V and 7 bases at J, with 10 bases between the two ends. This CDR3 spans 14 amino acids. As DNA, the CDR3 is TGCGCCAGCAGCTTGGTGGCAGGGGTCGGGGAGCTGTTTTTT. Translated, it gives CASSLVAGVGELFF.

V gene TRBV5-1 combines with J gene TRBJ2-5; 8 bases align to TRBD1. Trimming cost V 4 bases and J 5 bases; bases outside gene matches: 10. The CDR3 extends over 15 amino acids. The germline V gene has CDR1 SGHRS and CDR2 YFSETQ. Here the CDR3 DNA reads TGCGCCAGCAGCCGGGGGACAGGTCTTGGGGAGACCCAGTACTTC. Protein: CASSRGTGLGETQYF.

This rearrangement joins TRBV29-1 to TRBJ2-1, with TRBD1 matching over 9 bases. The trim removed 1 base at V and 10 bases at J, leaving 14 bases unmatched. This CDR3 is 16 amino acids long. CDR1 is SQVTM and CDR2 is ANQGSEA in the germline V gene. The CDR3 loop reads CSVEVMSDRGTFEQFF. For the CDR3, the DNA is TGCAGCGTTGAAGTAATGTCGGACAGGGGTACCTTCGAGCAGTTCTTC.

The chain has TRBV5-6 and TRBJ1-5, with D maybe TRBD1 (5 bases). V lost 2 bases, J lost 7 bases, and 13 bases lay in between. This CDR3 spans 14 amino acids. Germline loops: CDR1 SGHDT, CDR2 YYEEEE. Here the CDR3 DNA reads TGTGCCAGCAGCTTAAAGGGGCTTGGGCAGCCCCAGCATTTT. Encoded protein: CASSLKGLGQPQHF.

Details on this clone: Given the absence of the conserved phenylalanine or tryptophan at the CDR3 end, a read error is likely. The chain is built from TRBV6-1 and TRBJ1-2; D perhaps matches TRBD1 (5 bases). Trimming left V 3 bases short and J 8 bases short, with 13 bases between. The CDR3 loop spans 13 amino acids. Germline V gene lookup returns CDR1 MNHNS and CDR2 SASEGT. CDR3: CASSDGGVLGYTL. DNA of the CDR3: TGTGCCAGCAGTGATGGGGGGGTACTAGGCTACACCCTC.

Written as DNA, the CDR3 is TGTGCCAGCAGCCAAGAGTCAGGCATCTATGGCTACACCTTC. It encodes CASSQESGIYGYTF. The rearrangement uses TRBV4-2 and TRBJ1-2; D is uncertain. V shed 0 bases and J shed 4 bases, with 9 bases lying between them. This CDR3 has 14 residues. Per the germline V gene, CDR1 is LGHNA and CDR2 is YNFKEQ.

This chain uses TRBV11-3 with TRBJ1-6; D is unresolved. The V end lost 5 bases, the J end lost 7 bases, and 12 bases lay between the germline ends. The length of the CDR3 is 14 residues. Germline CDR1 is SGHNT and CDR2 is YENEEA. DNA of the CDR3: TGTGCCAGCAGCCTGGGGAGAACAAATTCACCCCTCCACTTT. This sequence encodes CASSLGRTNSPLHF.

The CDR3 DNA reads as TGTGCCAGCAGTGAAAGGGAGACCCAGTACTTC. It specifies CASSERETQYF. This chain joins TRBV6-4 and TRBJ2-5; D not resolved. This CDR3 spans 11 amino acids. V dropped 3 bases and J dropped 5 bases, with 4 bases sitting between them. CDR1 and CDR2 (germline): MRHNA, SNTAGT.

The J gene is TRBJ2-3, the V gene TRBV7-2; no clear D. This CDR3 has 13 residues. V was clipped by 1 base and J by 6 bases, with 8 bases between them. Germline CDR1 reads SGHTA; CDR2 reads FQGNSA. As DNA, the CDR3 is TGTGCCAGCAGCTTAGGGCTCATGGATACGCAGTATTTT. This encodes CASSLGLMDTQYF.

The genes are TRBV19 and TRBJ1-5; tentatively, D is TRBD1 (5 bases). V was shortened by 3 bases and J by 5 bases, with 11 bases between the two germline ends. In germline, CDR1 is LNHDA, CDR2 SQIVND (reference sequence). The CDR3 consists of 14 residues. This CDR3 reads CASSMQGWDQPQHF. The DNA of the CDR3 is TGTGCCAGTAGTATGCAGGGCTGGGATCAGCCCCAGCATTTT.

The chain joins TRBV18 to TRBJ1-2; D possibly corresponds to TRBD1 (6 bases). Germline values: CDR1 KGHSH, CDR2 LQKENI. The length of the CDR3 is 14 residues. V was pared by 1 base and J by 7 bases, with 13 bases between. In nucleotides, the CDR3 is TGTGCCAGCTCACCACGGTCGGGGGCTGGTGGCTACACCTTC. Translation gives CASSPRSGAGGYTF.

The gene calls are TRBV9 and TRBJ1-3, with TRBD1 identical over 7 bases. V lost 3 bases, J lost 4 bases, and 4 bases stayed unmatched. Per germline, CDR1 SGDLS and CDR2 YYNGEE. The CDR3 length is 14 residues. CDR3 nucleotides: TGTGCCAGCAGCGCCGACAGGGCAGGAAACACCATATATTTT. As protein: CASSADRAGNTIYF. The variable domain in full, completed from reference TRBV9 and TRBJ1-3, reads DSGVTQTPKHLITATGQRVTLRCSPRSGDLSVYWYQQSLDQGLQFLIQYYNGEERAKGNILERFSAQQFPDLHSELNLSSLELGDSALYFCASSADRAGNTIYFGEGSWLTVV.

The chain employs TRBV9 and TRBJ2-7; no clear D gene. The CDR3 runs 15 residues. The V and J ends lost 0 bases and 0 bases respectively, with 10 bases between them. CDR1 is SGDLS, CDR2 YYNGEE, per germline. CDR3 in amino acids: CASSVGSSSSYEQYF. The DNA for the CDR3 is TGTGCCAGCAGCGTAGGAAGTTCGTCCTCCTACGAGCAGTACTTC.

This rearrangement joins TRBV19 to TRBJ1-4; no definite D call. The germline V gene encodes CDR1 LNHDA and CDR2 SQIVND (reference sequence). The V end was cut by 8 bases, the J end by 3 bases, with 13 bases between. The CDR3 consists of 14 residues. The CDR3 reads CASCGLSSNEKLFF. CDR3 in DNA: TGTGCCAGTTGTGGGCTCTCGTCTAATGAAAAACTGTTTTTT.

The genes are TRBV19 and TRBJ1-1, with a possible D match to TRBD1 (6 bases). Trimming removed 3 bases at V and 4 bases at J, with 15 bases between. The CDR3 is made up of 15 amino acids. Germline V gene sequence: CDR1 LNHDA, CDR2 SQIVND (reference sequence). CDR3 nucleotides: TGTGCCAGTAGTATGGGGGGGGCAAGGGGCACTGAAGCTTTCTTT. Encoded protein: CASSMGGARGTEAFF.

The chain links TRBV9 to TRBJ2-1, with 8 bases identical to TRBD2. CDR3 length equals 15 residues. The V gene end was trimmed by 3 bases and the J gene end by 3 bases; junction bases not matched to a gene: 5. Per the germline V gene, CDR1 is SGDLS and CDR2 is YYNGEE. The CDR3 DNA reads as TGTGCCAGCAGCGCACTACTAGCGGACTACAATGAGCAGTTCTTC. Residues: CASSALLADYNEQFF.

V gene TRBV15 combines with J gene TRBJ2-3; 9 bases are shared with TRBD2. The CDR3 has 14 amino acids. V gave up 1 base and J gave up 13 bases; unmatched junction bases: 9. The germline V gene encodes CDR1 LNHNV and CDR2 YYDKDF (reference sequence). The CDR3 reads CATSRGSGGSREYF. The DNA for the CDR3 is TGTGCCACCAGCAGAGGTAGCGGGGGCTCTAGGGAGTATTTT.

This chain uses TRBV5-1 with TRBJ2-2; tentatively, D is TRBD1 (7 bases). CDR3 length: 16 residues. V was shortened by 1 base and J by 3 bases, with 13 bases between the two germline ends. Germline V gene data show CDR1 as SGHRS and CDR2 as YFSETQ. The CDR3 nucleotides read TGCGCCAGCAGCTTGCGGGGGCAGGGGGACACCGGGGAGCTGTTTTTT. It codes for CASSLRGQGDTGELFF. The complete variable domain, with remaining parts taken from reference TRBV5-1 and TRBJ2-2, reads KAGVTQTPRYLIKTRGQQVTLSCSPISGHRSVSWYQQTPGQGLQFLFEYFSETQRNKGNFPGRFSGRQFSNSRSEMNVSTLELGDSALYLCASSLRGQGDTGELFFGEGSRLTVL.

This chain connects TRBV7-9 to TRBJ2-7; 12 positions match TRBD2. CDR1 SEHNR and CDR2 FQNEAQ come from the germline V gene (reference sequence). There are 17 residues in the CDR3. Trimming took 1 base from V and 4 from J; bases not matched to a gene: 8. Written as DNA, the CDR3 is TGTGCCAGCAGCTTAGTCCGGGGTGGGACTAGCGGGTACGAGCAGTACTTC. Translated: CASSLVRGGTSGYEQYF.